These T cell receptor beta chains were read from a single sample in a study of blood T cells in healthy people across ages. TCRdb ran MiXCR on the 5' RACE reads and lists one entry per CDR3 protein. This table holds some 900,000 distinct CDR3 sequences, around 28% found once. Sequences were obtained from blood. These receptors came from a woman of 80 years or more in good health. The CDR3 runs from the conserved cysteine through the conserved F or W. The D gene is left open where the match is weak. Expanded clones get a size class; other rows say once, few or many, or leave the size out.

clone size: few
D gene: -
J gene: TRBJ1-1
V gene: TRBV7-2
CDR3 length: 10
CDR3 DNA: TGTGCCAGCGGGCAGGCAGAAGCTTTCTTT
CDR3 protein: CASGQAEAFF

clone size: -
D gene: -
J gene: TRBJ1-1
V gene: TRBV4-3
CDR3 length: 15
CDR3 DNA: TGCGCCAGCAGCCGCGACAGGTTGGGGAACACTGAAGCTTTCTTT
CDR3 protein: CASSRDRLGNTEAFF

clone size: -
D gene: -
J gene: TRBJ1-5
V gene: TRBV21-1
CDR3 length: 14
CDR3 DNA: TGTGCCGGCAAACAAAGGCATAGCAATCAGCCCCAGCATTTT
CDR3 protein: CAGKQRHSNQPQHF

clone size: -
D gene: TRBD1
J gene: TRBJ1-5
V gene: TRBV7-9
CDR3 length: 15
CDR3 DNA: TGTGCCAGCAGCTTGGGACAGGGGGCGGATCAGCCCCAGCATTTT
CDR3 protein: CASSLGQGADQPQHF

clone size: many
D gene: -
J gene: TRBJ2-6
V gene: TRBV11-2
CDR3 length: 16
CDR3 DNA: TGTGCCAGCAGCTTAGGGGTGGCTCTGGGGGCCAACGTCCTGACTTTC
CDR3 protein: CASSLGVALGANVLTF

clone size: many
D gene: -
J gene: TRBJ2-1
V gene: TRBV20-1
CDR3 length: 13
CDR3 DNA: TGCAGTGCTAGAGGGCCTGTGCAAAATGAGCAGTTCTTC
CDR3 protein: CSARGPVQNEQFF

clone size: many
D gene: TRBD2
J gene: TRBJ2-1
V gene: TRBV6-5
CDR3 length: 17
CDR3 DNA: TGTGCCAGCAGACGGGGGGAGCGTGGACTAGGGTCATCTGAGCAGTTCTTC
CDR3 protein: CASRRGERGLGSSEQFF

clone size: many
D gene: -
J gene: TRBJ2-1
V gene: TRBV5-1
CDR3 length: 17
CDR3 DNA: TGCGCCAGCAGCTTGGGGTTCGCAGGGAGCTCCTACAATGAGCAGTTCTTC
CDR3 protein: CASSLGFAGSSYNEQFF

clone size: many
D gene: -
J gene: TRBJ2-3
V gene: TRBV20-1
CDR3 length: 13
CDR3 DNA: TGCAGTGCCACACAGAGACCGACCGATACGCAGTATTTT
CDR3 protein: CSATQRPTDTQYF

clone size: many
D gene: -
J gene: TRBJ2-5
V gene: TRBV20-1
CDR3 length: 13
CDR3 DNA: TGCAGTGCTAGAGATCTGGGGGCAGAGACCCAGTACTTC
CDR3 protein: CSARDLGAETQYF

clone size: -
D gene: TRBD1
J gene: TRBJ1-1
V gene: TRBV27
CDR3 length: 14
CDR3 DNA: TGTGCCAGCAGTAGATATGACAGGGCCACTGAAGCTTTCTTT
CDR3 protein: CASSRYDRATEAFF

clone size: -
D gene: -
J gene: TRBJ2-6
V gene: TRBV25-1
CDR3 length: 17
CDR3 DNA: TGTGCCAGCAGTGGATTGGGGCAGCCGACCCAGGCCAACGTCCTGACTTTC
CDR3 protein: CASSGLGQPTQANVLTF

clone size: many
D gene: -
J gene: TRBJ2-5
V gene: TRBV15
CDR3 length: 16
CDR3 DNA: TGTGCCACCAGCAGAGGAAGAACAGCCGTCCAAGAGACCCAGTACTTC
CDR3 protein: CATSRGRTAVQETQYF

clone size: -
D gene: TRBD1
J gene: TRBJ1-1
V gene: TRBV5-5
CDR3 length: 13
CDR3 DNA: TGTGCCAGCAGAATCCCGGGGACAGGGAAAGCTTTCTTT
CDR3 protein: CASRIPGTGKAFF

clone size: many
D gene: -
J gene: TRBJ2-5
V gene: TRBV7-2
CDR3 length: 15
CDR3 DNA: TGTGCCAGCAGCCTAGGTCCGACCCTACAAGAGACCCAGTACTTC
CDR3 protein: CASSLGPTLQETQYF

clone size: -
D gene: -
J gene: TRBJ2-3
V gene: TRBV5-1
CDR3 length: 14
CDR3 DNA: TGCGCCAGCAGCTTAAGCGACCTCACAGATACGCAGTATTTT
CDR3 protein: CASSLSDLTDTQYF

clone size: -
D gene: TRBD2
J gene: TRBJ2-1
V gene: TRBV7-9
CDR3 length: 15
CDR3 DNA: TGTGCCAGCAGCTTTATAGCGGGGGGATACAATGAGCAGTTCTTC
CDR3 protein: CASSFIAGGYNEQFF

clone size: many
D gene: TRBD1
J gene: TRBJ2-3
V gene: TRBV10-3
CDR3 length: 14
CDR3 DNA: TGTGCCATCAGGAAGACAGGGGCCACAGATACGCAGTATTTT
CDR3 protein: CAIRKTGATDTQYF